This T cell receptor beta chain emerged from a study of shared clonotypes between healthy human individuals. The study's findings and limits: Only blood was sampled, and tissue TCR repertoires likely differ from blood ones. Larger richness was generally estimated for naive than memory subsets.

This CDR3 has 16 amino acids. Germline-derived CDR1 and CDR2 are SNHLY and FYNNEI. V gave up 1 base and J gave up 0 bases, with 9 bases separating them. Note on this clone: What it binds is unknown.

The data were produced by immunoSEQ multiplex PCR, yet TCRdb's version contains in-frame clones alone and is incomplete. This table has roughly 410,000 clones, 90% to 98% appearing once. The material sequenced was memory CD8+ T cells sorted from blood. Indicated subset: CD45RO+ cells pooled with CCR7-negative TemRA cells. This TCR came from a young man in good health. This sequence joins TRBV2 and TRBJ1-4; TRBD1 might be the D (6 bases). The CDR3 DNA is TGTGCCAGCAGTGAAGGGGGACATGCAACTAATGAAAAACTGTTTTTT. Amino acid sequence: CASSEGGHATNEKLFF.